This T cell receptor (beta chain) was recovered during a study of shared clonotypes between healthy human individuals. Clones were read by immunoSEQ multiplex PCR, and TCRdb kept only the in-frame ones, dropping some. The data hold around 940,000 clones, with more than 75% observed a single time. There are 14 residues in the CDR3. V gave up 1 base and J gave up 5 bases; unmatched junction bases: 3. Per the germline V gene, CDR1 is SGHAT and CDR2 is FQNNGV. This TCR came from a man aged 18 to 35 in good health. The sequencing input was memory CD4+ T cells sorted from blood. The sample's subset: CD45RA-negative fraction. The rearrangement joins TRBV11-2 to TRBJ1-1, with 8 positions matching TRBD1. The CDR3 coding sequence is TGTGCCAGCAGCTTAGGGACAGGGCTGACTGAAGCTTTCTTT. Translated: CASSLGTGLTEAFF. Together with reference TRBV11-2 and TRBJ1-1, the CDR3 gives the full variable domain: EAGVAQSPRYKIIEKRQSVAFWCNPISGHATLYWYQQILGQGPKLLIQFQNNGVVDDSQLPKDRFSAERLKGVDSTLKIQPAKLEDSAVYLCASSLGTGLTEAFFGQGTRLTVV.